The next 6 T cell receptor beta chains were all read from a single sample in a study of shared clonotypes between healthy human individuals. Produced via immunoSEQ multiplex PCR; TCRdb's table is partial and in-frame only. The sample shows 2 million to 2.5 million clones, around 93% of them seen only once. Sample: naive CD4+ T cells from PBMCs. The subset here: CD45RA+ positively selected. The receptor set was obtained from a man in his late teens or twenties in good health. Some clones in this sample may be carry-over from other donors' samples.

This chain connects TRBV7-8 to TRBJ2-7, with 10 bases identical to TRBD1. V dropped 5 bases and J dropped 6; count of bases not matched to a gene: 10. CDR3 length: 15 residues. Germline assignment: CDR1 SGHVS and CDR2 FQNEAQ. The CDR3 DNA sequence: TGTGCCAGCAGCCCAGGGACAGGGGTCGGGGCCGAGCAGTACTTC. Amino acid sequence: CASSPGTGVGAEQYF. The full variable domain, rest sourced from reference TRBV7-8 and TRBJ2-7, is GAGVSQSPRYKVAKRGQDVALRCDPISGHVSLFWYQQALGQGPEFLTYFQNEAQLDKSGLPSDRFFAERPEGSVSTLKIQRTQQEDSAVYLCASSPGTGVGAEQYFGPGTRLTVT.

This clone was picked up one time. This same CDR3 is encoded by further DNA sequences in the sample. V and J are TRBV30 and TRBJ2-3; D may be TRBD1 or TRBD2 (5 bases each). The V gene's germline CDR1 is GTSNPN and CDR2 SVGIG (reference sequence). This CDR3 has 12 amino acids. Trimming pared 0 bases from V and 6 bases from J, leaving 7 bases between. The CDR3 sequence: CAWSVRGDTQYF. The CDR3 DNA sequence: TGTGCCTGGAGTGTACGGGGCGATACGCAGTATTTT.

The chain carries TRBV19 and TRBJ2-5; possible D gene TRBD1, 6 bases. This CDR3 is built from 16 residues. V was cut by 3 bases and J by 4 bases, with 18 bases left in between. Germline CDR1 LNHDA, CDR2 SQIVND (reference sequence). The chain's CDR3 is CASSIRYRQGGETQYF. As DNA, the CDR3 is TGTGCCAGTAGTATTAGGTACCGCCAAGGGGGAGAGACCCAGTACTTC.

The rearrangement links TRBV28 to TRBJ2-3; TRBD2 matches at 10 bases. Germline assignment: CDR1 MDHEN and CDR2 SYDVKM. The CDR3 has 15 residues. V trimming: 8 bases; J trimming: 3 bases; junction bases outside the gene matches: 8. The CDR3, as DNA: TGTGCCAGCCTGAGGGAGGGACTAGCGACAGATACGCAGTATTTT. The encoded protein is CASLREGLATDTQYF.

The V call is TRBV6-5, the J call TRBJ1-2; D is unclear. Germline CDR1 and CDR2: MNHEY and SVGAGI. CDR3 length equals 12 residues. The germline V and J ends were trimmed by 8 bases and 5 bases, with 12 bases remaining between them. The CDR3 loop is CASYSLGYGYTF. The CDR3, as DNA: TGTGCCAGCTACTCCTTGGGGTATGGCTACACCTTC.

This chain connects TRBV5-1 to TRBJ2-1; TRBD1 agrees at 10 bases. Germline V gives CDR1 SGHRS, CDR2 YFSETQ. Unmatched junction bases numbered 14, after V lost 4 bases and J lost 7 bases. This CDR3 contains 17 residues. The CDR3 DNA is TGCGCCAGCAGCCGGGGCCCAGGGACAGGGGTTATAAATGAGCAGTTCTTC. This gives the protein CASSRGPGTGVINEQFF. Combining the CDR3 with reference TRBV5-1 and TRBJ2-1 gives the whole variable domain KAGVTQTPRYLIKTRGQQVTLSCSPISGHRSVSWYQQTPGQGLQFLFEYFSETQRNKGNFPGRFSGRQFSNSRSEMNVSTLELGDSALYLCASSRGPGTGVINEQFFGPGTRLTVL.